This TCR beta chain was identified in a study of PD-1 blockade in mismatch repair-deficient tumors. CDR1 LNHDA and CDR2 SQIVND come from the germline V gene (reference sequence). The CDR3 sequence is 14 residues long. V lost 1 base and J lost 6; bases outside the gene matches: 6. Using immunoSEQ multiplex PCR, the repertoire was profiled, and TCRdb retains in-frame clones only, with some absent. The data show some 120,000 clones, with 85% to 90% seen just once and approximately 12% held by the top ten. Mismatch repair deficiency was confirmed in all patients, by PCR or immunohistochemistry. TCRs were sequenced from three patients responding to pembrolizumab.

The source is an adult with mismatch repair-deficient cancer. The J gene is TRBJ2-7, the V gene TRBV19; 7 nucleotides line up with TRBD1. The sequencing here drew on peripheral blood, taken 70 to 72 weeks after starting pembrolizumab. The CDR3 DNA reads TGTGCCAGTAGTATAGTTCACAGGGGCAGCGAGCAGTACTTC. As protein: CASSIVHRGSEQYF.